These T cell receptor beta chains were read from a single sample in a study of cytomegalovirus exposure and HLA in healthy donors. Sequencing used immunoSEQ multiplex PCR; TCRdb keeps in-frame clones, though not all of them. The table lists under 200,000 clones, roughly 80% of them singletons. Sequenced input: PBMCs. These receptors originate from a man between 25 and 39 years old in good health and CMV-seropositive. Each CDR3 is given with its conserved first and last residue. D genes are given only for firm matches. Not all rows give a size; the values are once, few, many and, for expanded clones, a class.

v_gene	abundance	j_gene	d_gene	CDR3nt	CDR3aa
TRBV12-5	.	TRBJ2-5	TRBD2	TGTGCTAGTGGCCCCGGGACTAGCGGGGTGGAGACCCAGTACTTC	CASGPGTSGVETQYF
TRBV27	.	TRBJ2-4	TRBD2	TGTGCCAGCAGTTTAGCTAGCGGACTAGCCAAAAACATTCAGTACTTC	CASSLASGLAKNIQYF
TRBV5-1	.	TRBJ2-7	.	TGCGCCAGCAGCGCGGGCCGCACCTACGAGCAGTACTTC	CASSAGRTYEQYF
TRBV7-9	.	TRBJ2-3	.	TGTGCCAGCAGTCCTACGGAGGGAGTATATACGCAGTATTTT	CASSPTEGVYTQYF
TRBV2	.	TRBJ2-7	TRBD2	TGTGCCAGCAGTGATGGGCGGGACTACTCCTACGAGCAGTACTTC	CASSDGRDYSYEQYF
TRBV7-2	.	TRBJ2-3	.	TGTGCCAGCAGCTTAGTCATCAGAGATACGCAGTATTTT	CASSLVIRDTQYF
TRBV7-2	few	TRBJ1-5	.	TGTGCCAGCAGCATTTCCGGGCAGGGGAGCAATCAGCCCCAGCATTTT	CASSISGQGSNQPQHF
TRBV6-1	.	TRBJ1-1	.	TGTGCCAGCAGTGAGGCGGGAGACACTGAAGCTTTCTTT	CASSEAGDTEAFF
TRBV6-5	.	TRBJ2-5	TRBD1	TGTGCCACGAGACAGGGGAGACGCCAAGAGACCCAGTACTTC	CATRQGRRQETQYF
TRBV10-3	.	TRBJ2-3	TRBD2	TGTGCCATCAGTGTCGGGGGGACTAGCACAGATACGCAGTATTTT	CAISVGGTSTDTQYF
TRBV7-3	.	TRBJ2-3	TRBD2	TGTGCCAGCTCGGGAGCGGGGGGGCTCACAGATACGCAGTATTTT	CASSGAGGLTDTQYF
TRBV7-9	.	TRBJ1-2	.	TGTGCCAGCAAACTCGACAGCGATATCTATGGCTACACCTTC	CASKLDSDIYGYTF
TRBV30	.	TRBJ2-7	.	TGTGCCCGAAGCCAGGGCGACACCTACGAGCAGTACTTC	CARSQGDTYEQYF
TRBV7-2	.	TRBJ2-2	.	TGTGCCAGCAGCCTTTGGAGCGGTAACACCGGGGAGCTGTTTTTT	CASSLWSGNTGELFF
TRBV4-3	few	TRBJ2-5	.	TGCGCCAGCAGCCAAGGGGGGCGGGAGACCCAGTACTTC	CASSQGGRETQYF
TRBV28	.	TRBJ2-7	.	TGTGCCAGCAGTCCACCCTGGGGGGACGAGCAGTACTTC	CASSPPWGDEQYF
TRBV7-9	.	TRBJ2-1	.	TGTGCCAGCAGCTTAGTACAGGCCTCCTACAATGAGCAGTTCTTC	CASSLVQASYNEQFF
TRBV27	.	TRBJ2-1	TRBD1	TGTGCCAGCAGTCTCGGGACAGGGGGAAACAATGAGCAGTTCTTC	CASSLGTGGNNEQFF
TRBV6-6	.	TRBJ1-4	.	TGTGCCAGCAGTTATCTTGGGGAGCCATCAGTTGAAAAACTGTTTTTT	CASSYLGEPSVEKLFF
TRBV29-1	.	TRBJ2-5	.	TGCAGCCCGAAGGCGGGGGAGACCCAGTACTTC	CSPKAGETQYF
TRBV27	.	TRBJ2-7	TRBD2	TGTGCCAGCAGCCCTGGACTAGGGTACGAGCAGTACTTC	CASSPGLGYEQYF
TRBV7-9	.	TRBJ2-3	TRBD1	TGTGCCAGCAGCCAGAGTTGGACAGGGTCAGATACGCAGTATTTT	CASSQSWTGSDTQYF
TRBV5-1	.	TRBJ2-2	TRBD1	TGCGCCAGCAGCCTAGGGGGCGCCGGGGAGCTGTTTTTT	CASSLGGAGELFF
TRBV10-1	.	TRBJ2-7	TRBD2	TGCGCCAGCAGTGCTCTAGCGGGGGACCTCAGAGAGCAGTACTTC	CASSALAGDLREQYF
TRBV9	few	TRBJ2-3	.	TGTGCCAGCAGCGTAGAAGAGGACTCCACAGATACGCAGTATTTT	CASSVEEDSTDTQYF
TRBV28	few	TRBJ1-2	TRBD1	TGTGCCAGCAGTGAGGACAGGGGGTATGGCTACACCTTC	CASSEDRGYGYTF
TRBV7-3	.	TRBJ2-5	.	TGTGCCAGCAGCTTAACGCACAGGGAAGAGACCCAGTACTTC	CASSLTHREETQYF
TRBV11-2	.	TRBJ2-7	TRBD1	TGTGCCAGCAGCTTGGCTAAACGGGACAGGGTTTCTTCCTACGAGCAGTACTTC	CASSLAKRDRVSSYEQYF
TRBV7-2	.	TRBJ1-1	.	TGTGCCAGCAGCTTCGGGGAAGGGACTGAAGCTTTCTTT	CASSFGEGTEAFF
TRBV25-1	.	TRBJ1-4	.	TGTGCCAGCAGTGATCCGCAGGCAACTAATGAAAAACTGTTTTTT	CASSDPQATNEKLFF
TRBV28	.	TRBJ2-4	TRBD2	TGTGCCAGCAGTTTTAGCGGGGGGGCGGGAAACATTCAGTACTTC	CASSFSGGAGNIQYF
TRBV1	.	TRBJ2-1	.	.	CTSSQFGGGARNEQFF
TRBV25-1	.	TRBJ2-7	TRBD2	TGTGCCAGCAAAGAGCGGGGGGGCGGATACGAGCAGTACTTC	CASKERGGGYEQYF
TRBV7-9	.	TRBJ1-6	.	TGTGCCAGCAGCCCGACAGAAGATAATTCACCCCTCCACTTT	CASSPTEDNSPLHF
TRBV5-5	.	TRBJ1-1	.	TGTGCCAGCAGCTTGGCAGGGGTGACTGAAGCTTTCTTT	CASSLAGVTEAFF
TRBV28	.	TRBJ2-3	.	TGTGCCAGCAGGGTAGCTAGCACAGATACGCAGTATTTT	CASRVASTDTQYF
TRBV4-1	few	TRBJ1-6	TRBD1	TGCGCCAGCAGGGGACAGGGGTATAATTCACCCCTCCACTTT	CASRGQGYNSPLHF
TRBV10-1	few	TRBJ2-1	.	TGCGCCAGCAGTGAGCCGCAGGGTAGCAATGAGCAGTTCTTC	CASSEPQGSNEQFF
TRBV7-9	.	TRBJ1-2	.	TGTGCCAGCAGCTTAGGGGTCGGACTAATTAACTATGGCTACACCTTC	CASSLGVGLINYGYTF
TRBV29-1	.	TRBJ2-1	.	TGCAGCGTTGATTACCGAGCCAATGAGCAGTTCTTC	CSVDYRANEQFF
TRBV2	few	TRBJ2-6	TRBD1	TGTGCCAGCAGGGCAGACAGGGCTGGGGCCAACGTCCTGACTTTC	CASRADRAGANVLTF
TRBV7-9	.	TRBJ2-7	.	TGTGCCAGCAGCCCTTGGACAGACTCCTACGAGCAGTACTTC	CASSPWTDSYEQYF
TRBV7-9	few	TRBJ1-3	.	TGTGCCAGCAGCTCGTTTAGAACGGCTGGAAACACCATATATTTT	CASSSFRTAGNTIYF
TRBV29-1	.	TRBJ2-7	TRBD1	TGCAGCGTCGAGGACAGGGGCGAGCAGTACTTC	CSVEDRGEQYF
TRBV14	.	TRBJ1-1	.	TGTGCCAGCAGCCAAGTTAAGGGGCCTTTGGCTGAAGCTTTCTTT	CASSQVKGPLAEAFF
TRBV18	.	TRBJ1-1	TRBD1	TGTGCCAGCTCACGGGGGGACAGCCCTTTACTGAAAGCTTTCTTT	CASSRGDSPLLKAFF
TRBV7-3	.	TRBJ2-7	TRBD1	TGTGCCAGCAGCCTGACAGGGACGGACGAGCAGTACTTC	CASSLTGTDEQYF
TRBV2	.	TRBJ1-5	TRBD1	TGTGCCAGCAGTGGGACAGGGGCCAATCAGCCCCAGCATTTT	CASSGTGANQPQHF
TRBV28	.	TRBJ1-6	.	TGTGCCAGCAGTTTGCCCATCAGCTATAATTCACCCCTCCACTTT	CASSLPISYNSPLHF
TRBV7-8	.	TRBJ2-5	TRBD2	TGTGCCAGCAGCCCCGCGGGGGGTCAAGAGACCCAGTACTTC	CASSPAGGQETQYF